One and the same sample provided the 5 T cell receptor beta chains below, sequenced in a study of cytomegalovirus exposure and HLA in healthy donors. Researchers ran the PCR with 60 Vbeta and 13 Jbeta primers. Measured with immunoSEQ multiplex PCR; TCRdb has only the in-frame clones, and not every one. Seen here are approximately 280,000 clones, more than 80% observed once, and the top ten hold roughly 4%. Sample: PBMCs. The receptors come from a man aged 35 to 55 in good health and CMV-seropositive.

CDR3 in DNA: TGCGCCAGCTCGGACAGATTTAACTATGGCTACACCTTC. Its translation: CASSDRFNYGYTF. The chain has TRBV10-2 and TRBJ1-2, with a possible D match to TRBD1 (6 bases). The CDR3 has 13 residues. CDR1 is WSHSY, CDR2 SAAADI, per germline. V lost 8 bases and J lost 1, with 11 bases in between.

V gene TRBV7-8 combines with J gene TRBJ2-1; D is perhaps TRBD1 (6 bases). CDR1 is SGHVS, CDR2 FQNEAQ, per germline. The CDR3 consists of 16 residues. V lost 1 base, J lost 4 bases, and 14 bases lay in between. The CDR3 coding sequence is TGTGCCAGCAGCTTAGAGTTCACAAGGGGGTACAATGAGCAGTTCTTC. This gives the protein CASSLEFTRGYNEQFF.

The chain is built from TRBV27 and TRBJ2-3; 15 bases fit TRBD2. The germline V gene has CDR1 MNHEY and CDR2 SMNVEV (reference sequence). The CDR3 is 17 amino acids. The trim removed 9 bases at V and 0 bases at J, leaving 7 bases unmatched. The CDR3 region has the DNA TGTGCCAGGAACAGGGGACTAGCGGGAGGTAGCACAGATACGCAGTATTTT. It encodes CARNRGLAGGSTDTQYF.

This clone was seen just once. A read error may account for a junction end that differs from germline. V is TRBV7-9 and J is TRBJ2-7, with D possibly TRBD2 on 5 matching bases. This CDR3 region has 16 residues. Per the germline V gene, CDR1 is SEHNR and CDR2 is FQNEAQ (reference sequence). CDR3 region: CSSSLALLEKRYEQYF. In DNA form, the CDR3 reads TGTTCCAGCAGCTTAGCGCTGCTGGAGAAGAGGTACGAGCAGTACTTC.

CDR3 nucleotide sequence: TGTGCCATCAGTGACGGGACTAGCGGGAGGAGGTACAATGAGCAGTTCTTC. Protein product: CAISDGTSGRRYNEQFF. The chain joins TRBV10-3 to TRBJ2-1; TRBD2 matches 15 bases. The V gene's germline CDR1 is ENHRY and CDR2 SYGVKD. J lost 4 bases, V lost 3 bases, and 4 bases had no gene match. The CDR3 extends over 17 amino acids.